What follows are 29 T cell receptor beta chains derived from one specimen sequenced in a study of T cell responses to AZD1222 COVID-19 vaccine. Using immunoSEQ multiplex PCR, the repertoire was profiled, and TCRdb retains in-frame clones only, with some absent. The sample carries some 130,000 clones, about 94% recorded once. The starting material was peripheral blood, obtained on day 0 of AZD1222 vaccination. Source of these receptors: an adult in good health.

This clone was seen just once. The chain couples TRBV6-5 to TRBJ1-5; D is undetermined. The length of the CDR3 is 16 residues. Germline V gives CDR1 MNHEY, CDR2 SVGAGI. V was cut by 0 bases and J by 1 base, with 10 bases left in between. For the CDR3, the DNA is TGTGCCAGCAGTTACTCCGACATTACGAGCAATCAGCCCCAGCATTTT. Translating gives CASSYSDITSNQPQHF.

The J gene is TRBJ2-1, the V gene TRBV9, with 12 bases fitting TRBD2. CDR1 SGDLS and CDR2 YYNGEE come from the germline V gene. This CDR3 region has 16 residues. V lost 3 bases and J lost 10; bases outside the gene matches: 11. The CDR3 loop reads CASSAGLAGLVEEQFF. CDR3 nucleotide sequence: TGTGCCAGCAGCGCCGGACTAGCGGGATTGGTTGAGGAGCAGTTCTTC.

This chain links TRBV4-1 with TRBJ2-7; TRBD2 matches at 14 bases. CDR1 is MGHRA, CDR2 YSYEKL, per germline. This CDR3 comprises 15 residues. Trimming cost V 4 bases and J 4 bases; bases outside gene matches: 3. CDR3 sequence reads: CASSPTSGGGYEQYF. CDR3 nucleotides: TGCGCCAGCAGCCCGACTAGCGGGGGGGGATACGAGCAGTACTTC.

The chain employs TRBV9 and TRBJ1-1; D might be TRBD1 (5 bases). This CDR3 is 16 amino acids long. The germline V gene has CDR1 SGDLS and CDR2 YYNGEE. Trimming took 2 bases from V and 3 from J, leaving 17 bases between them. Written as DNA, the CDR3 is TGTGCCAGCAGCGTGGATGGGGTAAAAGGGGACACTGAAGCTTTCTTT. It yields the protein CASSVDGVKGDTEAFF.

The rearrangement uses TRBV25-1 and TRBJ2-2, with D unclear. CDR3 length: 14 residues. V was pared by 2 bases and J by 3 bases, with 7 bases between. CDR1 is MGHDK and CDR2 is SYGVNS in the germline V gene. The CDR3 bases are TGTGCCAGCAGTGAACCCTCCGACACCGGGGAGCTGTTTTTT. It translates to CASSEPSDTGELFF.

This chain connects TRBV6-6 to TRBJ2-7; tentatively, D is TRBD1 (7 bases). Germline CDR1 is MNHNY and CDR2 is SVGAGI (reference sequence). The length of the CDR3 is 20 residues. Trimming took 6 bases from V and 5 from J, leaving 35 bases between them. CDR3 sequence reads: CASSQYFGVGGSTGYDEQYF. The CDR3 region has the DNA TGTGCCAGCAGCCAATATTTCGGGGTTGGGGGGTCGACAGGGTATGACGAGCAGTACTTC.

The chain employs TRBV27 and TRBJ2-1, with 7 bases identical to TRBD2. V trimming: 5 bases; J trimming: 8 bases; junction bases outside the gene matches: 6. From germline, CDR1 is MNHEY and CDR2 SMNVEV (reference sequence). The CDR3 is made up of 13 amino acids. CDR3 loop: CASSLLASDEQFF. In DNA, the CDR3 is TGTGCCAGCAGTCTACTAGCGTCGGATGAGCAGTTCTTC.

The V and J genes are TRBV5-1 and TRBJ2-3; 7 bases match TRBD2. With 0 bases clipped from V and 0 bases from J, the junction kept 10 bases outside the gene matches. This CDR3 has 18 residues. Germline assignment: CDR1 SGHRS and CDR2 YFSETQ. CDR3 loop: CASSLATVVGGSTDTQYF. The CDR3 region has the DNA TGCGCCAGCAGCTTGGCCACGGTTGTGGGGGGGAGCACAGATACGCAGTATTTT.

The rearrangement uses TRBV4-1 and TRBJ2-7; 11 nucleotides agree with TRBD2. This CDR3 comprises 17 residues. V lost 0 bases and J lost 2; bases outside the gene matches: 6. Germline V gene data show CDR1 as MGHRA and CDR2 as YSYEKL. The CDR3 DNA reads TGCGCCAGCAGCCAAGAGTCCCTAGCGGGAGGCCCCTACGAGCAGTACTTC. This codes for CASSQESLAGGPYEQYF.

V is TRBV13 and J is TRBJ2-7; TRBD1 or TRBD2 may be the D gene (6 bases each). Trimming stripped 4 bases from V and 4 bases from J, with 8 bases between. The CDR3 has 12 residues. Germline CDR1 and CDR2: PRHDT and FYEKMQ (reference sequence). The DNA of the CDR3 is TGTGCCAGCAGCTCGGGGGCGTACGAGCAGTACTTC. Translating it yields CASSSGAYEQYF.

The chain is built from TRBV7-9 and TRBJ1-6; no clear D gene. Between the trimmed V and J ends, which lost 5 bases and 10 bases, there was a span of 12 bases. CDR1 SEHNR and CDR2 FQNEAQ come from the germline V gene (reference sequence). The CDR3 spans 13 residues. CDR3 in amino acids: CASSPRVDSPLHF. In nucleotides, the CDR3 is TGTGCCAGCAGCCCCCGGGTAGACTCACCCCTCCACTTT.

V and J are TRBV2 and TRBJ1-1, with D unresolved. The CDR3 runs 14 residues. Germline V gene lookup returns CDR1 SNHLY and CDR2 FYNNEI. V lost 8 bases to trimming and J lost 6 bases, with 19 bases between them. The CDR3 is CASLEDLRRSEAFF. CDR3 DNA sequence: TGTGCCAGCCTAGAGGACCTCAGGAGATCTGAAGCTTTCTTT. The full variable domain, with the rest looked up from reference TRBV2 and TRBJ1-1, is EPEVTQTPSHQVTQMGQEVILRCVPISNHLYFYWYRQILGQKVEFLVSFYNNEISEKSEIFDDQFSVERPDGSNFTLKIRSTKLEDSAMYFCASLEDLRRSEAFFGQGTRLTVV.

V gene TRBV5-1 combines with J gene TRBJ1-1; 9 positions agree with TRBD1. Unmatched junction bases numbered 4, after V lost 3 bases and J lost 1 base. Germline CDR1 reads SGHRS; CDR2 reads YFSETQ. The CDR3 has 15 residues. The CDR3 sequence: CASSSGQGTNTEAFF. The CDR3 DNA reads TGCGCCAGCAGCTCCGGACAGGGGACGAACACTGAAGCTTTCTTT.

The J gene is TRBJ1-2, the V gene TRBV28; D is perhaps TRBD1 (5 bases). The CDR3 is made up of 16 amino acids. The V gene lost 7 bases and the J gene lost 3 bases, with 21 bases spanning the gap. In germline, CDR1 is MDHEN, CDR2 SYDVKM. The CDR3 DNA reads as TGTGCCAGCATAGAGGCTCTGGGGGGTCGGCACTATGGCTACACCTTC. This translates into CASIEALGGRHYGYTF.

This chain joins TRBV24-1 and TRBJ2-2, with D unclear. The CDR3 sequence is 16 residues long. The V gene lost 4 bases and the J gene lost 4 bases, with 15 bases spanning the gap. Germline values: CDR1 KGHDR, CDR2 SFDVKD. CDR3 DNA sequence: TGTGCCACCAGTGACCATGCCTTGGGCGGCACCGGGGAGCTGTTTTTT. Translating gives CATSDHALGGTGELFF.

The chain employs TRBV7-3 and TRBJ1-1; tentative D call: TRBD1 (5 bases). Germline V lookup: CDR1 SGHTA, CDR2 FQGTGA. V was trimmed by 1 base and J by 3 bases, leaving 9 bases between them. The CDR3 loop spans 14 amino acids. For the CDR3, the DNA is TGTGCCAGCAGCTTAAACGGGGGTCACACTGAAGCTTTCTTT. Amino acids: CASSLNGGHTEAFF.

This sequence joins TRBV2 and TRBJ1-2, with TRBD1 as a possible D gene (6 bases). Trimming removed 2 bases at V and 8 bases at J, with 12 bases between. Germline assignment: CDR1 SNHLY and CDR2 FYNNEI. The CDR3 is 13 amino acids. The CDR3 here is CASSEWGANGYTF. CDR3 nucleotides: TGTGCCAGCAGTGAATGGGGGGCGAACGGCTACACCTTC.

The chain employs TRBV2 and TRBJ1-1; no clear D gene. Germline CDR1 is SNHLY and CDR2 is FYNNEI. This CDR3 is 14 amino acids long. The V end lost 3 bases, the J end lost 4 bases, and 12 bases lay between the germline ends. The CDR3 nucleotides read TGTGCCAGCAGTGACTCTGGACGTGGCACTGAAGCTTTCTTT. Protein sequence: CASSDSGRGTEAFF.

The rearrangement joins TRBV6-5 to TRBJ2-7, with 10 bases lining up with TRBD2. V was clipped by 2 bases and J by 6 bases; unmatched bases: 4. Germline assignment: CDR1 MNHEY and CDR2 SVGAGI. The CDR3 totals 14 residues. The DNA of the CDR3 is TGTGCCAGCAGTTACGAACTAGCGGGACCCGAGCAGTACTTC. Translated, it gives CASSYELAGPEQYF.

The chain couples TRBV13 to TRBJ2-7; D is tentatively TRBD1 or TRBD2 (5 bases each). V lost 5 bases, J lost 2 bases, and 16 bases lay in between. The CDR3 spans 15 residues. CDR1 is PRHDT and CDR2 is FYEKMQ in the germline V gene (reference sequence). CDR3 residues: CASSDRDVPPYEQYF. The DNA of the CDR3 is TGTGCCAGCAGCGACCGGGACGTACCCCCCTACGAGCAGTACTTC.

The genes are TRBV18 and TRBJ1-1; unclear D gene. The germline V and J ends were trimmed by 4 bases and 8 bases, with 20 bases remaining between them. From germline, CDR1 is KGHSH and CDR2 LQKENI. The CDR3 runs 15 residues. CDR3 in amino acids: CASSQAETTHSEAFF. In DNA form, the CDR3 reads TGTGCCAGCTCACAGGCCGAAACCACCCATTCGGAAGCTTTCTTT.

This clone is a singleton in its sample. The chain is built from TRBV4-1 and TRBJ2-5; TRBD1 matches 9 bases. Germline values: CDR1 MGHRA, CDR2 YSYEKL. Germline trimming cut 0 bases from V and 5 bases from J; bases unmatched to any gene: 7. The CDR3 loop spans 16 amino acids. CDR3 DNA sequence: TGCGCCAGCAGCCAAGATGGGGGACAGGGAAGCGAGACCCAGTACTTC. As protein: CASSQDGGQGSETQYF.

The V and J genes are TRBV11-2 and TRBJ2-7; the D gene is possibly TRBD1 (5 bases). Trimming shortened V by 3 bases and J by 2 bases, and 5 bases separated the two germline ends. CDR3 size: 12 residues. CDR1 and CDR2 from the germline V gene are SGHAT and FQNNGV. CDR3 amino acids: CASSFRAYEQYF. The CDR3 DNA sequence: TGTGCCAGCAGCTTCAGGGCCTACGAGCAGTACTTC.

The V gene is TRBV19, the J gene TRBJ2-1; 9 bases line up with TRBD1. Trimming removed 5 bases from V and 6 bases from J; junction bases left unmatched: 8. Germline V gene sequence: CDR1 LNHDA, CDR2 SQIVND (reference sequence). The CDR3 covers 15 residues. The CDR3 region has the DNA TGTGCCAGTAGTCCCACCGGGACAGGGAGCAATGAGCAGTTCTTC. This sequence encodes CASSPTGTGSNEQFF.

The J gene is TRBJ2-3, the V gene TRBV5-1; D assignment may be TRBD1 or TRBD2 (6 bases each). CDR1 is SGHRS, CDR2 YFSETQ, per germline. V was cut by 7 bases and J by 3 bases, with 15 bases left in between. This CDR3 spans 14 amino acids. DNA of the CDR3: TGCGCCAGCGGGGCAGGGGAGGTAACAGATACGCAGTATTTT. Its protein product is CASGAGEVTDTQYF. Complete variable domain (other parts from reference TRBV5-1 and TRBJ2-3): KAGVTQTPRYLIKTRGQQVTLSCSPISGHRSVSWYQQTPGQGLQFLFEYFSETQRNKGNFPGRFSGRQFSNSRSEMNVSTLELGDSALYLCASGAGEVTDTQYFGPGTRLTVL.

The count of this clone is one. This chain's CDR3 is CASTPPGGYSEAFF. The CDR3 bases are TGTGCCAGCACCCCCCCCGGGGGCTATAGTGAAGCTTTCTTT. The chain joins TRBV28 to TRBJ1-1; TRBD1 is a possible D gene (6 bases). The CDR3 has 14 amino acids. V was pared by 7 bases and J by 7 bases, with 19 bases between. Germline-derived CDR1 and CDR2 are MDHEN and SYDVKM.

The V and J genes are TRBV2 and TRBJ1-1; D not certain. The CDR3 covers 16 residues. Per the germline V gene, CDR1 is SNHLY and CDR2 is FYNNEI. V was cut by 3 bases and J by 1 base, with 15 bases left in between. CDR3 region: CASSEPLGDENTEAFF. CDR3 bases: TGTGCCAGCAGTGAGCCCCTGGGCGACGAGAACACTGAAGCTTTCTTT.

The gene calls are TRBV2 and TRBJ1-2; D is unclear. Germline CDR1 reads SNHLY; CDR2 reads FYNNEI. Trimming removed 3 bases at V and 1 base at J, with 9 bases between. The CDR3 spans 14 residues. The CDR3 region is CASSDTFLNYGYTF. The DNA for the CDR3 is TGTGCCAGCAGTGACACGTTTCTTAACTATGGCTACACCTTC.

This clone was counted only a few times. This rearrangement joins TRBV2 to TRBJ2-2, with D perhaps assigned TRBD1 or TRBD2 (5 bases each). The CDR3 is made up of 14 amino acids. Trimming removed 6 bases from V and 5 bases from J, with 13 bases in between. In germline, CDR1 is SNHLY, CDR2 FYNNEI. The CDR3 region is CASRRDGQTGELFF. The CDR3 nucleotides read TGTGCCAGCAGAAGGGACGGCCAAACCGGGGAGCTGTTTTTT.